This T cell receptor (beta chain) was recorded in a study of blood T cell repertoires in COVID-19. Study-wide context: Samples of COVID-19 (acute and convalescent) were obtained from the United States, Italy and Spain.

This CDR3 contains 12 residues. V was trimmed by 2 bases and J by 5 bases, leaving 6 bases between them. Membership in each cohort depended on participant-reported clinical history. A COVID-19 case had been met by exposed participants during the 2 weeks before study entry. Original processing notes: Reference gene primer amplification in the assay estimated nucleated cell counts. Assay: immunoSEQ multiplex PCR; the TCRdb copy retains only in-frame clones and omits some. The DNA gave D and trimming, while V, J and clone size come from that table. Of some 270,000 clones detected, roughly 84% appear once; the ten largest clones hold 5% to 7.5%.

This chain links TRBV12-3 or TRBV12-4 with TRBJ2-5; D gene ambiguous. Sequencing was done on a sample of PBMCs or T cells enriched from blood (not recorded which). The receptor comes from a woman aged 45-65 years who had been exposed to COVID-19. CDR3 coding DNA: TGTGCCAGCAGTTTAAGAGATGAGACCCAGTACTTC. This sequence encodes CASSLRDETQYF.